Each of the 4 T cell receptor beta chains below was sequenced from the same sample in a study of graft-versus-host responses after intestinal transplantation. The table came from immunoSEQ multiplex PCR; TCRdb's copy has only in-frame clones and leaves some out. The data show approximately 20,000 clones, under 75% seen once. Intraepithelial and lamina propria lymphocytes were isolated from graft specimens. The sample in question was ileum tissue, obtained about 3 weeks after intestinal transplant. All receptors come from a human patient who received an intestinal transplant, so some T cells may come from the graft donor.

The chain couples TRBV27 to TRBJ2-1; the D is unclear. The germline V gene encodes CDR1 MNHEY and CDR2 SMNVEV (reference sequence). Deletions cut 0 bases from V and 4 bases from J, with 7 bases between. There are 14 residues in the CDR3. CDR3 nucleotide sequence: TGTGCCAGCAGTTTATCTCGGGTATACAATGAGCAGTTCTTC. This sequence encodes CASSLSRVYNEQFF.

V and J are TRBV7-6 and TRBJ1-1; 11 bases agree with TRBD1. Trimming cost V 4 bases and J 4 bases; bases outside gene matches: 2. Germline V lookup: CDR1 SGHVS, CDR2 FNYEAQ. The CDR3 covers 14 residues. The CDR3 nucleotides are TGTGCCAGCAGCTCCGGGACAGGGGGCACTGAAGCTTTCTTT. Protein product: CASSSGTGGTEAFF.

The chain couples TRBV5-1 to TRBJ2-6, with a tentative D call TRBD2 (5 bases). Between the trimmed V and J ends, which lost 0 bases and 4 bases, there was a span of 23 bases. Germline V lookup: CDR1 SGHRS, CDR2 YFSETQ. The CDR3 is 20 residues long. CDR3 DNA sequence: TGCGCCAGCAGCTTGGTATCCGGGAATTCCCTCAATATCGGGGCCAACGTCCTGACTTTC. It specifies CASSLVSGNSLNIGANVLTF.

This clone was found a few times. The rearrangement links TRBV6-7 to TRBJ1-6; possible D gene TRBD1, 5 bases. TRBV6-7 falls under the ORF class, with uncertain function. The V and J ends lost 0 bases and 9 bases respectively, with 18 bases between them. The CDR3 is 17 amino acids. The CDR3 loop is CASSYSSVSRACSPLHF. In nucleotides, the CDR3 is TGTGCCAGCAGTTACTCGAGTGTTTCCAGGGCGTGTTCACCCCTCCACTTT.